The rows below give T cell receptor beta chains drawn from one sample of a study of T cell repertoires in cytomegalovirus infection. These receptors have no identified antigens. In TCRdb, the reads were re-called with MiXCR into one record per CDR3 protein. Among about 900,000 distinct CDR3 sequences, more than 25% were seen once, and the ten largest hold about 14%. Sequenced material: cultured CD8+ T cells from PBMCs, taken from culture after CMV antigen stimulation. The receptor set was obtained from a human donor in good health (CMV status not recorded). Some clones in this sample may be carry-over from other donors' samples. The CDR3 runs from the conserved cysteine through the conserved F or W. The D gene is left open where the match is weak. Clone size is given for some rows only: seen once, a few or many times, or a class if the clone is expanded.

cdr3_nt cdr3_aa d_call j_call cdr3_length v_call clone_size
TGTGCCAGCATGACGCGGGGGGGCGGAGATACGCAGTATTTT CASMTRGGGDTQYF TRBD2 TRBJ2-3 14 TRBV7-2 medium-sized
TGTGCCAGCCATAATCGCAGGGCATACTACTATGGCTACACCTTC CASHNRRAYYYGYTF . TRBJ1-2 15 TRBV12-3/TRBV12-4 .
TGTGCCAGCTCACCCCGGGACAGGGTAGCCGATACGCAGTATTTT CASSPRDRVADTQYF TRBD1 TRBJ2-3 15 TRBV18 .
TGTGCCAGCAGCTTTGACAGTTTTAGCAATCAGCCCCAGCATTTT CASSFDSFSNQPQHF . TRBJ1-5 15 TRBV7-9 .
TGTGCTAGCAGCTTAGGCCAGGGGGCCAAAGAGACCCAGTACTTC CASSLGQGAKETQYF TRBD1 TRBJ2-5 15 TRBV7-6 few
TGTGCCAGCAGTTACAGTGGGAGCATAACAGATACGCAGTATTTT CASSYSGSITDTQYF . TRBJ2-3 15 TRBV7-8 few
TGTGCCAGCAGGGACGGGAGTAGCTCCTACAATGAGCAGTTCTTC CASRDGSSSYNEQFF . TRBJ2-1 15 TRBV6-1 few
TGCGCCAGCAGCCAAGTTCTGGGACAGGGCTACAATGAGCAGTTCTTC CASSQVLGQGYNEQFF TRBD1 TRBJ2-1 16 TRBV4-1 .
TGTGCCAGCAGCGTAACGGCGGGCAGGGCGGATGGCTACACCTTC CASSVTAGRADGYTF . TRBJ1-2 15 TRBV9 many
TGTGCCACCAGTGATTCCGCGACAGGGGGCGAAGATACGCAGTATTTT CATSDSATGGEDTQYF TRBD1 TRBJ2-3 16 TRBV24-1 few
TGCAGTGCTAGAGATTTAGGTCGGTCGGGAGATACGCAGTATTTT CSARDLGRSGDTQYF . TRBJ2-3 15 TRBV20-1 .
TGTGCCAGCAGTTTCGGGTGGGGATTAAGCCCCGATCAGCCCCAGCATTTT CASSFGWGLSPDQPQHF . TRBJ1-5 17 TRBV6-6 few
TGTGCCAGTAGTAGGAAGGACTGGAGCAATCAGCCCCAGCATTTT CASSRKDWSNQPQHF . TRBJ1-5 15 TRBV19 few
TGTGCCAGCAGTGGGGTCGAACCCCGCGATTATGGCTACACCTTC CASSGVEPRDYGYTF . TRBJ1-2 15 TRBV25-1 .
TGTGCCAGCAGCGTAGATGGACTAGTGAAAGAGACCCAGTACTTC CASSVDGLVKETQYF TRBD2 TRBJ2-5 15 TRBV9 .
TGCAGTGCCAGTAGTCGTGGGGCGGTTCCTAACTATGGCTACACCTTC CSASSRGAVPNYGYTF . TRBJ1-2 16 TRBV20-1 many